Reported below is one T cell receptor beta chain. There is no known antigen for this receptor. No clone much larger than this one lies a single base away; base qualities are absent. There are 15 amino acids in the CDR3, from cysteine to phenylalanine inclusive. The retained sequence is limited to the CDR3, 45 bases, with the frame set at the first base. According to the germline V gene, CDR1 reads KGHSH and CDR2 reads LQKENI. The junction carries 11 bases between V and J, which are trimmed by 2 bases and 3 bases respectively. This record belongs to a study of OX40 agonist ivuxolimab in advanced cancers. About the investigation overall: Ivuxolimab was a fully human IgG2 agonistic monoclonal antibody targeting the costimulatory receptor OX40 (CD134). Intravenous ivuxolimab was administered to patients every 2 weeks at six dose levels: 0.01, 0.1, 0.3, 1.5, 3 and 10 mg/kg. Three dose-escalation patients achieved partial responses, one with hepatocellular carcinoma and two with cutaneous melanoma. The dose-escalation cohort was almost 85% male with a mean age of approximately 60 years, ranging from roughly 23 to 90. Patients were allowed to have had prior anti-PD-1, anti-PD-L1 or anti-CTLA-4 therapy, and around two fifths of the dose-escalation patients had been treated with checkpoint inhibitors. Among the roughly 54 dose-escalation patients, roughly 20 had hepatocellular carcinoma, roughly 15 melanoma, 9 renal cell carcinoma and 9 head and neck cancer. Peripheral TCRbeta sequencing aimed to test whether ivuxolimab altered TCR sequence diversity and caused clonal T-cell expansion. The paper covers the monotherapy dose-escalation part of the phase I ivuxolimab trial, which included N of about 50 patients. Study-wide conclusions, independent of this receptor: Which antigens the clonally expanded peripheral T cells were specific for was not determined. Partial responders in the 0.1-3.0 mg/kg groups had among the lowest normalized peripheral clonal expansion, especially among CD8+ T cells. Low levels of normalized T-cell clonal expansion were also shown by some nonresponding patients. At doses of 0.1 to 3.0 mg/kg, clonal expansion of both CD4+ and CD8+ T cells in blood was seen between baseline and week 6. On average, CD8+ T cells showed more expanded clones than CD4+ T cells after ivuxolimab.

Genomic DNA was isolated from the sorted cells so that the TCRbeta CDR3 region could be sequenced. TCRbeta CDR3 regions were sequenced using the immunoSEQ Assay. The immuneACCESS repertoire file appears here via TCRdb, limited to in-frame rearrangements. These files lack a portion of the clones; in checked studies, under half of the deficit traces to unresolved V genes, and the cause of the others is not known. Counted in this sample were roughly 72,000 clones; approximately 92% of them appeared once. The ten largest clones add up to over 10% of the sample. Patients with a history of autoimmune disease or receiving systemic immunosuppression were excluded from the trial. Peripheral blood for TCR sequencing was collected from all dose cohorts at baseline, on cycle 4 day 1, and on cycle 7 day 1. Samples came from an open-label, multicenter, first-in-human phase I dose-escalation trial of ivuxolimab. Adults with locally advanced or metastatic head and neck squamous cell, hepatocellular, melanoma or renal cell carcinoma were enrolled in the trial. Before TCR sequencing, CD4+ and CD8+ T cells were separately sorted from peripheral blood.

The sample in question was CD4+ or CD8+ T cells sorted from blood, obtained in a trial of the OX40 agonist ivuxolimab. The chain was built from TRBV18 and TRBJ2-1; D gene: possibly TRBD1, on 7 matching bases. This clonotype originated in an adult with an advanced solid tumor such as melanoma, head and neck, liver or kidney cancer. The CDR3 is CASSPFRGVYNEQFF. The DNA is TGTGCCAGCTCACCATTCAGGGGGGTCTACAATGAGCAGTTCTTC.